Given below is one T cell receptor (beta chain) in context. These data belong to a study of Ad26.COV2.S vaccination and SARS-CoV-2 variants. Specified treatment: 15 to 20 received Ad26.COV2.S at low or high dose, single or two shots; 5 received placebo; per-sample allocation not given. Each sample was drawn 63 days after the first injection (of vaccine or placebo). This table comes from immunoSEQ multiplex PCR, and its TCRdb copy is limited to in-frame clones, with some not included. The sample shows around 300,000 clones, approximately 86% of them seen only once. CDR3 length equals 16 residues. The germline gives CDR1 SEHNR, CDR2 FQNEAQ (reference sequence). V shed 2 bases and J shed 6 bases, with 19 bases lying between them.

This material consisted of peripheral blood, taken in a trial of Ad26.COV2.S vaccine versus placebo. V gene TRBV7-9 combines with J gene TRBJ1-1; D possibly corresponds to TRBD1 (5 bases). The sequence came from a person between 18 and 65 years old who received the Ad26.COV2.S COVID-19 vaccine or a placebo. This CDR3 reads CASSLSLGQSSSEAFF. As DNA, the CDR3 is TGTGCCAGCAGCTTAAGTCTCGGACAAAGCTCTTCTGAAGCTTTCTTT. Together with reference TRBV7-9 and TRBJ1-1, the CDR3 gives the full variable domain: DTGVSQNPRHKITKRGQNVTFRCDPISEHNRLYWYRQTLGQGPEFLTYFQNEAQLEKSRLLSDRFSAERPKGSFSTLEIQRTEQGDSAMYLCASSLSLGQSSSEAFFGQGTRLTVV.